Listed below are T cell receptor beta chains from one sample, sequenced in a study of T-cell memory formation after mild COVID-19. TCRdb redid the calling of the 5' RACE reads with MiXCR, one entry per CDR3 protein. The sample lists under 700,000 distinct CDR3 sequences; about a fifth were seen once. The sample was PBMCs or a T cell subset sorted from them (not recorded which). The receptors were sampled from an adult woman who had mild COVID-19 (a few samples of this study predate the infection). Cell type and time point are not known. Each CDR3 is given with its conserved first and last residue.

CDR3 protein | J gene | V gene
CASSLPYNEQFF | TRBJ2-1 | TRBV5-1
CASSDRALTFETQYF | TRBJ2-5 | TRBV3-1
CASSWDRGSYNEQFF | TRBJ2-1 | TRBV7-9
CASRDREAFF | TRBJ1-1 | TRBV6-6
CASSLGVTEAFF | TRBJ1-1 | TRBV5-1
CASSSGTSGSFSLNEQFF | TRBJ2-1 | TRBV7-9
CASSPVARRSNYGYTF | TRBJ1-2 | TRBV18
CASSLWDGNIQYF | TRBJ2-4 | TRBV27
CASHRGAGEAFF | TRBJ1-1 | TRBV6-1
CASSQDPAGGLTDTQYF | TRBJ2-3 | TRBV4-1
CASSDRPSGQYF | TRBJ2-7 | TRBV11-1
CATRELAGGPAYNEQFF | TRBJ2-1 | TRBV5-6
CASSYRDSGRGYEQYF | TRBJ2-7 | TRBV6-2/TRBV6-3
CASSLRQGPTYEQYF | TRBJ2-7 | TRBV11-2
CASSLLGIGEGVEQFF | TRBJ2-1 | TRBV5-1
CATRQDQSYQETQYF | TRBJ2-5 | TRBV10-3
CASIRSGGNNEQFF | TRBJ2-1 | TRBV5-1
CATSLGGQGAGEQYF | TRBJ2-7 | TRBV24-1
CASSLVRTDTNPNTEAFF | TRBJ1-1 | TRBV5-1
CASSSGQNNEKLFF | TRBJ1-4 | TRBV5-1
CASSLEARGNEQFF | TRBJ2-1 | TRBV7-2
CATSDYRKVDGYTF | TRBJ1-2 | TRBV24-1
CASSFQAELGEKLFF | TRBJ1-4 | TRBV6-6
CASTVLPLGTDTQYF | TRBJ2-3 | TRBV12-3/TRBV12-4
CASSPAWVDTEAFF | TRBJ1-1 | TRBV5-1
CASSAGRNNEQFF | TRBJ2-1 | TRBV9
CASSPTLSGELFFF | TRBJ2-2 | TRBV7-3
CASSGRTQPNTEAFF | TRBJ1-1 | TRBV12-3/TRBV12-4
CASSLTSGIQFF | TRBJ2-1 | TRBV12-3/TRBV12-4
CASSKGPSNRGTGELFF | TRBJ2-2 | TRBV21-1
CASSVSGENTEAFF | TRBJ1-1 | TRBV6-1
CASSLTSVSDEQYF | TRBJ2-7 | TRBV2
CASRPDRGRAFF | TRBJ1-1 | TRBV12-3/TRBV12-4